The rows below give T cell receptor beta chains drawn from one sample of a study of T cell responses to AZD1222 COVID-19 vaccine. Sequencing used immunoSEQ multiplex PCR; TCRdb keeps in-frame clones, though not all of them. This table holds tens of thousands of clones, about 78% found once. Sequenced here: peripheral blood, sampled on day 0 of AZD1222 vaccination. All receptors derive from an adult in good health. The CDR3 runs from the conserved cysteine through the conserved F or W. A D gene is named only where the DNA matches it firmly. Clone sizes are given selectively: once, few, many, or a class where the clone is expanded.

abundance | d_gene | j_gene | v_gene | CDR3nt | CDR3aa
- | - | TRBJ1-4 | TRBV7-9 | TGTGCCAGCAGCTTAGGCAGGGGCAGTGAAAAACTGTTTTTT | CASSLGRGSEKLFF
- | - | TRBJ1-3 | TRBV18 | TGTGCCAGCTCACCAAATCAGGGGACTGGAAACACCATATATTTT | CASSPNQGTGNTIYF
- | - | TRBJ1-6 | TRBV7-9 | TGTGCCAGCAGGCGGGGGGCGAGAGATAATTCACCCCTCCACTTT | CASRRGARDNSPLHF
- | - | TRBJ1-5 | TRBV2 | TGTGCCAGCAGTGCTGGTGGGGCTCAGCCCCAGCATTTT | CASSAGGAQPQHF
- | - | TRBJ1-5 | TRBV24-1 | TGTGCCACCAGGGGGGTTGAGGGCCCTTCTAATCAGCCCCAGCATTTT | CATRGVEGPSNQPQHF
few | TRBD1 | TRBJ1-4 | TRBV27 | TGTGCCAGCAGTTCACAGGGGAGGGAAAAACTGTTTTTT | CASSSQGREKLFF
- | - | TRBJ2-2 | TRBV6-5 | TGTGCCAGCAGGCTTAGCAGCCTGACCGGGGAGCTGTTTTTT | CASRLSSLTGELFF
- | - | TRBJ1-1 | TRBV6-5 | TGTGCCAGCAGAGACCCGGACACTGAAGCTTTCTTT | CASRDPDTEAFF
- | - | TRBJ1-6 | TRBV19 | TGTGCCAGTAGTATAGTCGGCTCCTATAATTCACCCCTCCACTTT | CASSIVGSYNSPLHF
few | TRBD1 | TRBJ1-3 | TRBV12-5 | TGTGCTAGTGGTTTGGAGACAGGGGCGGGAAACACCATATATTTT | CASGLETGAGNTIYF
once | - | TRBJ1-1 | TRBV12-3/TRBV12-4 | TGTGCCAGCAGTCCCCGTCGGGGGTCTGAAGCTTTCTTT | CASSPRRGSEAFF
- | - | TRBJ1-1 | TRBV6-2/TRBV6-3 | TGTGCCAGCAGTTTTTACAGGGAACGTCCCCCTTTCTTT | CASSFYRERPPFF
- | - | TRBJ2-3 | TRBV9 | TGTGCCAGCAGCGTACAGGCCACTACCCACACAGATACGCAGTATTTT | CASSVQATTHTDTQYF
- | TRBD1 | TRBJ1-3 | TRBV3-1/TRBV3-2 | TGTGCCAGCAGCTCCCCGACAGGGAGGAACACCATATATTTT | CASSSPTGRNTIYF
- | TRBD2 | TRBJ2-7 | TRBV19 | TGTGCCAGTAGCCCCGGGGAGGGCTACGAGCAGTACTTC | CASSPGEGYEQYF
once | - | TRBJ2-7 | TRBV19 | TGTGCCAGTAACTCACCCTCCCGAGACGGGACCTACGAGCAGTACTTC | CASNSPSRDGTYEQYF